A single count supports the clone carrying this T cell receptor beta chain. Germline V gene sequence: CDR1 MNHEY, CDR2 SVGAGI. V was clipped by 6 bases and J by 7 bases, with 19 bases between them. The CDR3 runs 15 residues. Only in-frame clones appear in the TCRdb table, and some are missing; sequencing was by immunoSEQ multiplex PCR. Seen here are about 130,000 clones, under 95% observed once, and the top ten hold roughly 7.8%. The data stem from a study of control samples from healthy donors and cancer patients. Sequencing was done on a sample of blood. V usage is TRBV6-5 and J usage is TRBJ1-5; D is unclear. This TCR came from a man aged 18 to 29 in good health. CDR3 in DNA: TGTGCCAGCAGACTTGCCCTTTATAGTTGGCAGCCCCAGCATTTT. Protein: CASRLALYSWQPQHF.